This T cell receptor beta chain was identified in a study of OX40 agonist ivuxolimab in advanced cancers. Study background: Ivuxolimab, which is an agonistic anti-OX40 (CD134) antibody, was administered to the patients. Overall study results and limits: At 0.1 to 3.0 mg/kg, CD4+ and CD8+ blood T cells expanded clonally by week 6. Expansion of clones was among the lowest in partial responders at 0.1-3.0 mg/kg.

Researchers took blood at baseline, on cycle 4 day 1, and on cycle 7 day 1. The CDR3 has 14 amino acids. Trimming took off 1 base at V and 7 bases at J, with 11 bases between the two ends. Germline V CDR1 and CDR2: SGHTA, FQGNSA. To note about this clone: Its antigen is not known.

Sequenced by immunoSEQ multiplex PCR; TCRdb stores in-frame clones only, minus some. This table has about 69,000 clones, about 80% appearing once. This chain uses TRBV7-2 with TRBJ1-5, with no clear D. The receptor was derived from an adult with an advanced solid tumor such as melanoma, head and neck, liver or kidney cancer. The source material was CD4+ or CD8+ T cells sorted from blood, sampled in a trial of the OX40 agonist ivuxolimab. The DNA of the CDR3 is TGTGCCAGCAGCTTAGTCGGAGGGTGGCAGCCCCAGCATTTT. This translates into CASSLVGGWQPQHF.